What follows describes a single TCR beta chain. The antigen is not known. Primers for the PCR totalled 60 Vbeta and 13 Jbeta. Produced via immunoSEQ multiplex PCR; TCRdb's table is partial and in-frame only. The repertoire holds 110,000 or so clones, 70% to 80% seen once, with around a tenth in the top ten. Trimming took 6 bases from V and 5 from J, leaving 16 bases between them. Germline CDR1 MNHEY, CDR2 SVGAGI. This CDR3 is built from 14 residues. The data are from a study of cytomegalovirus exposure and HLA in healthy donors. Findings and caveats of the study: TCR beta chains numbering some 160 were designated cytomegalovirus-associated. Among immune exposure information, only CMV serostatus was available. While the bulk of TCR sequences proved rare, some public TCRs turned up in many donors. An analysis done earlier found most TCR beta V segments productive about 90% or about 30% of the time.

The V call is TRBV6-5, the J call TRBJ2-5, with TRBD2 as a possible D gene (6 bases). The sequence came from a woman aged 50 to 60 in good health and CMV-seropositive. Sequenced: PBMCs. CDR3 bases: TGTGCCAGCAGACTCCGCGGAGGGCGGGAGACCCAGTACTTC. This encodes CASRLRGGRETQYF.